This T cell receptor beta chain stems from a study of blood T cell repertoires in COVID-19. TCRdb's copy holds only in-frame clones and misses some; the assay was immunoSEQ multiplex PCR. The sample includes about 62,000 clones, about nine tenths of them seen just once. This clonotype was sampled from a woman of 80 years or more with acute or convalescent COVID-19. Sequenced: peripheral blood.

CDR3 nucleotides: TGTGCCAGCAGTGAAGCGAACTGGCGGGACGAGCAGTACTTC. As protein: CASSEANWRDEQYF. The chain couples TRBV2 to TRBJ2-7, with D perhaps TRBD2 (5 bases). V was cut by 0 bases and J by 5 bases, with 11 bases left in between. Looked up from germline, CDR1 is SNHLY and CDR2 is FYNNEI. The CDR3 is 14 residues long.